This is a list of T cell receptor beta chains from one sample in a study of identical twins. TCRdb passed the 5' RACE reads through MiXCR, listing each CDR3 protein once. The sample has fewer than 500,000 distinct CDR3 sequences; approximately 24% are singletons. This sample also appeared in a second study, on T cells expressing NK-cell markers.

The specimen sequenced was CD4+ T cells sorted from blood. These TCRs come from a woman younger than 30 in good health. The CDR3 runs from the conserved cysteine through the conserved F or W. A D gene is named only where the DNA matches it firmly.

d_call: -
j_call: TRBJ1-2
v_call: TRBV6-2/TRBV6-3
cdr3_aa: CASSYSGTLYGYTF

d_call: -
j_call: TRBJ2-5
v_call: TRBV20-1
cdr3_aa: CSARDRRGRETQYF

d_call: -
j_call: TRBJ2-3
v_call: TRBV20-1
cdr3_aa: CSALRRGTDTQYF

d_call: -
j_call: TRBJ2-7
v_call: TRBV20-1
cdr3_aa: CSARDSEGLYEQYF

d_call: -
j_call: TRBJ2-4
v_call: TRBV12-3/TRBV12-4
cdr3_aa: CASSGRLSGDKNIQYF

d_call: -
j_call: TRBJ2-4
v_call: TRBV27
cdr3_aa: CASSFRRAGTAKNIQYF

d_call: -
j_call: TRBJ1-2
v_call: TRBV29-1
cdr3_aa: CGGGYGYGYTF

d_call: -
j_call: TRBJ2-1
v_call: TRBV29-1
cdr3_aa: CSVVRAGHEQFF

d_call: -
j_call: TRBJ1-1
v_call: TRBV12-3/TRBV12-4
cdr3_aa: CASTPTTPVYEAFF

d_call: -
j_call: TRBJ2-1
v_call: TRBV10-3
cdr3_aa: CAVSDTRGSYNEQFF

d_call: -
j_call: TRBJ1-4
v_call: TRBV4-3
cdr3_aa: CASSQEAKLFF

d_call: -
j_call: TRBJ2-5
v_call: TRBV12-3/TRBV12-4
cdr3_aa: CASSLRGTINQETQYF

d_call: -
j_call: TRBJ1-5
v_call: TRBV27
cdr3_aa: CASSFFLNQPQHF

d_call: TRBD1
j_call: TRBJ2-1
v_call: TRBV20-1
cdr3_aa: CSAISEDRGIYEQFF

d_call: TRBD2
j_call: TRBJ2-1
v_call: TRBV6-5
cdr3_aa: CASSYTERGWNEQFF

d_call: TRBD2
j_call: TRBJ2-1
v_call: TRBV5-1
cdr3_aa: CASSSYSGRGYNEQFF

d_call: -
j_call: TRBJ1-1
v_call: TRBV3-1
cdr3_aa: CASRLRDANTEAFF

d_call: TRBD2
j_call: TRBJ2-7
v_call: TRBV4-2
cdr3_aa: CASSQEPSGGLYEQYF

d_call: -
j_call: TRBJ2-3
v_call: TRBV4-2
cdr3_aa: CASSRDGGPSTDTQYF

d_call: -
j_call: TRBJ1-1
v_call: TRBV7-9
cdr3_aa: CASSLEGEGQKAFF

d_call: TRBD2
j_call: TRBJ2-6
v_call: TRBV7-9
cdr3_aa: CASSLVGGTGANVLTF

d_call: -
j_call: TRBJ1-1
v_call: TRBV7-9
cdr3_aa: CASSERGAKNTEAFF

d_call: TRBD1
j_call: TRBJ2-5
v_call: TRBV5-1
cdr3_aa: CASSWGTGFQETQYF